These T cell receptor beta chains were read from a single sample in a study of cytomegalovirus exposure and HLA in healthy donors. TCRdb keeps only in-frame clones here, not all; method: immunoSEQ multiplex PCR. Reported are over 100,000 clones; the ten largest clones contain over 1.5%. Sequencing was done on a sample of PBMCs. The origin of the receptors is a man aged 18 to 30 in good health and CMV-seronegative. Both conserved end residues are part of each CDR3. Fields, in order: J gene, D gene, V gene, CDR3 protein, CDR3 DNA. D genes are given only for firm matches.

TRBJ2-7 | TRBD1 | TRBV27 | CASSPRTGNEQYF | TGTGCCAGCAGCCCTAGGACAGGGAACGAGCAGTACTTC
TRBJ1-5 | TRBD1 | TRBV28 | CASSTRQGLANQPQHF | TGTGCCAGCAGTACCAGACAGGGTCTTGCCAATCAGCCCCAGCATTTT
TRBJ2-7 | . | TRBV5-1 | CASSYELADEQYF | TGCGCCAGCAGCTATGAACTAGCCGACGAGCAGTACTTC
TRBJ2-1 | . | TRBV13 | CASSRRSAHNEQFF | TGTGCCAGCAGCCGTCGCAGCGCGCACAATGAGCAGTTCTTC
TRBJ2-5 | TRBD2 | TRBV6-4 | CASSSTSGGQETQYF | TGTGCCAGCAGTTCTACTAGCGGGGGACAAGAGACCCAGTACTTC
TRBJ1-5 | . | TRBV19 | CASQDYSNQPQHF | TGTGCCAGTCAGGATTATAGCAATCAGCCCCAGCATTTT
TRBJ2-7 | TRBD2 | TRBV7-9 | CASSGTLAAPYEQYF | TGTGCCAGCAGCGGGACGCTAGCGGCCCCATACGAGCAGTACTTC
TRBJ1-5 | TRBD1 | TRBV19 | CASSLAGGYNQPQHF | TGTGCCAGTAGTTTGGCAGGGGGTTACAATCAGCCCCAGCATTTT
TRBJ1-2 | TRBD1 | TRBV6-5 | CASSLTGTGEYGYTF | TGTGCCAGCAGCCTTACCGGGACAGGGGAGTATGGCTACACCTTC
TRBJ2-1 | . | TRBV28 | CASTVWGGYQFF | TGTGCCAGCACTGTGTGGGGGGGCTACCAGTTCTTC
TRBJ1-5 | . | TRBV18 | CASSPGENQPQHF | TGTGCCAGCTCACCCGGAGAAAATCAGCCCCAGCATTTT
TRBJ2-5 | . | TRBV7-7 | CASSITGTLGETQYF | TGTGCCAGCAGCATCACCGGGACTCTGGGAGAGACCCAGTACTTC
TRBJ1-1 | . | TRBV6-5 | CASSHDTNTEAFF | TGTGCCAGCAGTCATGACACAAACACTGAAGCTTTCTTT
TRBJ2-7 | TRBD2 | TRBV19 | CASRPSGSGAGGEQYF | TGTGCCAGTAGACCTTCGGGGAGCGGGGCCGGGGGGGAGCAGTACTTC
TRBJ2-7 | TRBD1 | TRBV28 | CASRLDRDEQYF | TGTGCCAGCAGGCTGGACAGGGACGAGCAGTACTTC
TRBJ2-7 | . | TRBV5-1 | CASSLVVGSSYEQYF | TGCGCCAGCAGCTTGGTTGTAGGGAGCTCCTACGAGCAGTACTTC
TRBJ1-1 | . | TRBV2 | CASSLTGTEAFF | TGTGCCAGCAGTTTAACAGGGACTGAAGCTTTCTTT
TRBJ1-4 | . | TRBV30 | CAWSIPEIKGWEKLFF | TGTGCCTGGAGTATCCCCGAAATCAAGGGGTGGGAAAAACTGTTTTTT
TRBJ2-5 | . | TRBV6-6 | CASSSQKTQYF | TGTGCCAGCAGTTCACAAAAGACCCAGTACTTC
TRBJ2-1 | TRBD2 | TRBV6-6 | CASNAASSGGDNEQFF | TGTGCCAGCAATGCCGCTTCTAGCGGGGGGGACAATGAGCAGTTCTTC
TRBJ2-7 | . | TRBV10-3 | CATSVAGYEQYF | TGTGCCACCTCCGTCGCGGGCTACGAGCAGTACTTC
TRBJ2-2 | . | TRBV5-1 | CASSLGQAHTGELFF | TGCGCCAGCAGCTTGGGGCAGGCACACACCGGGGAGCTGTTTTTT
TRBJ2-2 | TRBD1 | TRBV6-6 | CASSYSRGRTGELFF | TGTGCCAGCAGTTATTCAAGGGGGCGGACCGGGGAGCTGTTTTTT
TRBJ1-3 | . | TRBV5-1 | CASSLNSEPGSGNTIYF | TGCGCCAGCAGCTTGAACTCGGAACCGGGGTCCGGAAACACCATATATTTT
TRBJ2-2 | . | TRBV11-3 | CASSRTLGGPGELFF | TGTGCCAGCAGCAGGACCCTAGGAGGCCCCGGGGAGCTGTTTTTT
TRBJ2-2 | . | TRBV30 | CAWSEVRVTGELFF | TGTGCCTGGAGTGAGGTTCGGGTCACCGGGGAGCTGTTTTTT
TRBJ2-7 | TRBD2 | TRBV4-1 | CASSQDERLAGVSYEQYF | TGCGCCAGCAGCCAAGATGAGAGACTAGCGGGGGTGTCCTACGAGCAGTACTTC
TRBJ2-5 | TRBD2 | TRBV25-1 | CASKNTLGGGQETQYF | TGTGCCAGCAAAAATACCCTCGGGGGGGGTCAAGAGACCCAGTACTTC
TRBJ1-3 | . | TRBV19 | CASSRRGPSSGNTIYF | TGTGCCAGTAGTCGCAGGGGCCCGAGCTCTGGAAACACCATATATTTT
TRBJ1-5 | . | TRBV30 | CAWSVGATQHF | TGTGCCTGGAGTGTAGGGGCTACCCAGCATTTT
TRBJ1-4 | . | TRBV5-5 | CASSLAMGAENEKLFF | TGTGCCAGCAGCTTGGCCATGGGGGCTGAAAATGAAAAACTGTTTTTT
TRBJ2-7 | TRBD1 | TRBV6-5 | CASRRDSYEQYF | TGTGCCAGCAGAAGGGACAGTTACGAGCAGTACTTC
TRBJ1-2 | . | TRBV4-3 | CASSQSGGLYGYTF | TGCGCCAGCAGCCAAAGCGGGGGGCTCTATGGCTACACCTTC
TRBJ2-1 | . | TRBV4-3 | CASSQGAGAGRGNEQFF | TGCGCCAGCAGCCAAGGGGCGGGGGCCGGTCGGGGCAATGAGCAGTTCTTC
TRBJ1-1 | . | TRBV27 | CASSLSRNTEAFF | TGTGCCAGCAGTTTATCTAGAAACACTGAAGCTTTCTTT
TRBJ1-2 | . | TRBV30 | CAWVTAIELYGYTF | TGTGCCTGGGTAACCGCGATAGAACTCTATGGCTACACCTTC
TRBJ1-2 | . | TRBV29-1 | CSVNRGNYGYTF | TGCAGCGTAAACCGAGGGAACTATGGCTACACCTTC
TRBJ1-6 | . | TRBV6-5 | CASSYSRGSYNSPLHF | TGTGCCAGCAGTTACAGCCGGGGCTCCTATAATTCACCCCTCCACTTT
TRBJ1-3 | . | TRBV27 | CASSPHNSGNTIYF | TGTGCCAGCAGCCCACATAACTCTGGAAACACCATATATTTT
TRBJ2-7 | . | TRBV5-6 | CASSSPDQGTPYEQYF | TGTGCCAGCAGTAGCCCCGACCAGGGTACTCCCTACGAGCAGTACTTC
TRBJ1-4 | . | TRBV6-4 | CASSENGVTNEKLFF | TGTGCCAGCAGTGAAAATGGAGTAACTAATGAAAAACTGTTTTTT
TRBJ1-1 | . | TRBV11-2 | CASSLDRGGRSTEAFF | TGTGCCAGCAGCTTAGATCGGGGAGGGCGGTCCACTGAAGCTTTCTTT
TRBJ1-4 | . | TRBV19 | CASSIEGRPTNEKLFF | TGTGCCAGTAGTATAGAGGGGAGGCCAACTAATGAAAAACTGTTTTTT
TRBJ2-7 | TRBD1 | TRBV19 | CASSIVGTGDTYEQYF | TGTGCCAGTAGTATAGTGGGGACAGGGGATACCTACGAGCAGTACTTC
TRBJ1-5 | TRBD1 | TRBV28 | CASRTGSGFNQPQHF | TGTGCCAGCAGGACAGGGTCCGGATTCAATCAGCCCCAGCATTTT
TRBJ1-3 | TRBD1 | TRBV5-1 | CASSYRQGSGNTIYF | TGCGCCAGCAGCTACCGACAGGGCTCTGGAAACACCATATATTTT
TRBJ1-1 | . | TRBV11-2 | CASSSSWRGETEAFF | TGTGCCAGCAGCTCCTCATGGAGGGGTGAGACTGAAGCTTTCTTT